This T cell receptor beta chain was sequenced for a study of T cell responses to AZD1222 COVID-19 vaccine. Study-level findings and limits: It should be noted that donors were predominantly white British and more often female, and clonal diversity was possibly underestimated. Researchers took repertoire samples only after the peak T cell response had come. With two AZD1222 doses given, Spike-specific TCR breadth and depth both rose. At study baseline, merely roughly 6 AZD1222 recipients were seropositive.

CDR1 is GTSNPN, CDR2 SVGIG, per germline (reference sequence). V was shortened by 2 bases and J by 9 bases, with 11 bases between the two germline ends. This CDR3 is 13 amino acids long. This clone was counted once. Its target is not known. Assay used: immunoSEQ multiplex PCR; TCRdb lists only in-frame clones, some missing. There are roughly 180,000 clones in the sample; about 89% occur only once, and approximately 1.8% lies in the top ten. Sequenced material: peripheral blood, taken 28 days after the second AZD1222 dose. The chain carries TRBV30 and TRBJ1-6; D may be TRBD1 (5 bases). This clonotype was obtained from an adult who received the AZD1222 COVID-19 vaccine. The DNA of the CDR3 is TGTGCCTGGAGTCCTCTACAGGTTTCACCCCTCCACTTT. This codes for CAWSPLQVSPLHF.